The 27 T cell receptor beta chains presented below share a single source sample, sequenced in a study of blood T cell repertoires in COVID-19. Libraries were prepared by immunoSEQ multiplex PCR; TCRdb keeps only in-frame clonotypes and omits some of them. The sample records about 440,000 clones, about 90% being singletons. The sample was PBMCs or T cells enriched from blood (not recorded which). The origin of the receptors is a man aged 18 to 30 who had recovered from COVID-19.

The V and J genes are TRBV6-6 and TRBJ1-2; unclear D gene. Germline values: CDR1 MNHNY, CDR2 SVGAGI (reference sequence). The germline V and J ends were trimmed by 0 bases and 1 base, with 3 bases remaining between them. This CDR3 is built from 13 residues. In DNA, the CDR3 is TGTGCCAGCAGTTACTCACTTAACTATGGCTACACCTTC. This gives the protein CASSYSLNYGYTF.

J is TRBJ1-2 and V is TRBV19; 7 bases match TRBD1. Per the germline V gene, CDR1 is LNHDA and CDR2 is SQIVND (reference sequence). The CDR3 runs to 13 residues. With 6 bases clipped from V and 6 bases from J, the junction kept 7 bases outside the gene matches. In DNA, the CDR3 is TGTGCCAGTAGAGGACAGGCAACGAATGGCTACACCTTC. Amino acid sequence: CASRGQATNGYTF.

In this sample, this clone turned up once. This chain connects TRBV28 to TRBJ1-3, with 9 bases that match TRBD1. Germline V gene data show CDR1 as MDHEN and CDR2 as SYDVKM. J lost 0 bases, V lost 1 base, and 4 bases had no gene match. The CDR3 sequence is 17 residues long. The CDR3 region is CASSLFGQGFSGNTIYF. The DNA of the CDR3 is TGTGCCAGCAGTTTATTCGGACAGGGGTTCTCTGGAAACACCATATATTTT.

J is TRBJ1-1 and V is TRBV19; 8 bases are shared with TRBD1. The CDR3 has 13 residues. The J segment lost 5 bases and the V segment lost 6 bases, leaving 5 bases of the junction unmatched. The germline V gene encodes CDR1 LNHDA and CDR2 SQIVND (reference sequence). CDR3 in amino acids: CASSQGARTEAFF. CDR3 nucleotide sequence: TGTGCCAGTAGCCAGGGGGCGCGGACTGAAGCTTTCTTT.

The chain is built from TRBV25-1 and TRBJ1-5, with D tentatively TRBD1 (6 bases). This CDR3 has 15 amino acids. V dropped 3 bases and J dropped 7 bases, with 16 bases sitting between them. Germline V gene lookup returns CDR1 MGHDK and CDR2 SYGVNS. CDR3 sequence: CASSDSGVLSQPQHF. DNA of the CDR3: TGTGCCAGCAGTGATTCAGGGGTTTTATCCCAGCCCCAGCATTTT.

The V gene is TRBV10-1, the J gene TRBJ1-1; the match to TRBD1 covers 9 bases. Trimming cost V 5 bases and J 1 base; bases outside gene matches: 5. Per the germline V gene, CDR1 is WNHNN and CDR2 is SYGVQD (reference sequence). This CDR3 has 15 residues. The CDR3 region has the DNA TGCGCCAGCAGTTTCGGACAGGGGACGAACACTGAAGCTTTCTTT. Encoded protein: CASSFGQGTNTEAFF.

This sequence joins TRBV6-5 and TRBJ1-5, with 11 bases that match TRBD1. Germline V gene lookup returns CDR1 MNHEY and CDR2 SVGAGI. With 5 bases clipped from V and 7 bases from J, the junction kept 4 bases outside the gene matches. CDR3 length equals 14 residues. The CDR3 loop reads CASSMGQGDQPQHF. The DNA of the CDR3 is TGTGCCAGCAGTATGGGACAGGGGGACCAGCCCCAGCATTTT.

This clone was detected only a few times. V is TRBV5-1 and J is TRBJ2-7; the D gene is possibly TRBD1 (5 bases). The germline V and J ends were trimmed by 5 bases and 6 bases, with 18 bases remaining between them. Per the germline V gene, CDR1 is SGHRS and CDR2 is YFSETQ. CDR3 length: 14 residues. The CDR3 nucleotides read TGCGCCAGCAGAACACAGGTGTCTACTTCCGAGCAGTACTTC. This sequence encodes CASRTQVSTSEQYF.

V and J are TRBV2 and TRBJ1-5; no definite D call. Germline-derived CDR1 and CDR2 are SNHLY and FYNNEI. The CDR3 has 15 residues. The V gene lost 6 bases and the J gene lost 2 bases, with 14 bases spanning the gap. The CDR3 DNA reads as TGTGCCAGCAGGCGAGGGTTTATCGGCAATCAGCCCCAGCATTTT. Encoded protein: CASRRGFIGNQPQHF.

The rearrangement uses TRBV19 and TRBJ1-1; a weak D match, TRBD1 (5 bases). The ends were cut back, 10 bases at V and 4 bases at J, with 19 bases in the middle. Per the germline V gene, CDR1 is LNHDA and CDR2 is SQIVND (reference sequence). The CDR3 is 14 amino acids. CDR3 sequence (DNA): TGTGCCACTGAGGACCAGGGACTTGGCACTGAAGCTTTCTTT. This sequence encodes CATEDQGLGTEAFF.

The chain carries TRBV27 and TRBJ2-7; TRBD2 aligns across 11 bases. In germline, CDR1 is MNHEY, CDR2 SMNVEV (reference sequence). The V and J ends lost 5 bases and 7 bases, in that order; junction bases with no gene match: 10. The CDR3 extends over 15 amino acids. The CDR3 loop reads CASSLTSGRQEEQYF. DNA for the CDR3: TGTGCCAGCAGTCTCACTAGCGGGAGACAGGAAGAGCAGTACTTC.

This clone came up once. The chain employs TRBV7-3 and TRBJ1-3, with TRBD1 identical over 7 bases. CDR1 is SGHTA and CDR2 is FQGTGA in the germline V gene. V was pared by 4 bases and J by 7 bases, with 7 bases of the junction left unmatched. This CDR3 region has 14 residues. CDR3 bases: TGTGCCAGCAGCTCCAGACAGGGCTGCAACACCATATATTTT. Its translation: CASSSRQGCNTIYF.

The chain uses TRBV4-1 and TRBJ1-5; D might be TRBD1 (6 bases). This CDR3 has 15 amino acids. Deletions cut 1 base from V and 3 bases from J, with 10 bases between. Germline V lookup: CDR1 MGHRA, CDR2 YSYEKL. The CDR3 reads CASSQVSGVNQPQHF. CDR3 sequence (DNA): TGCGCCAGCAGCCAAGTATCAGGGGTCAATCAGCCCCAGCATTTT.

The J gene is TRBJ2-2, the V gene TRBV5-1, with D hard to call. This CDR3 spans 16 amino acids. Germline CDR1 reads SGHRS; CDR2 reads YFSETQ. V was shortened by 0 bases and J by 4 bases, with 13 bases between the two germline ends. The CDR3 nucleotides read TGCGCCAGCAGCTTGGGAGAGGCCCCGCGCACCGGGGAGCTGTTTTTT. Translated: CASSLGEAPRTGELFF. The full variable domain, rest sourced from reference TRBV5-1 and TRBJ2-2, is KAGVTQTPRYLIKTRGQQVTLSCSPISGHRSVSWYQQTPGQGLQFLFEYFSETQRNKGNFPGRFSGRQFSNSRSEMNVSTLELGDSALYLCASSLGEAPRTGELFFGEGSRLTVL.

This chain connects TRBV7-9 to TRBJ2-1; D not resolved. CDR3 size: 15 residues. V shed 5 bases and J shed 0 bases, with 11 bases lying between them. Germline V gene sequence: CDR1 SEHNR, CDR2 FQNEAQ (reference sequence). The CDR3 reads CASSPQSGSYNEQFF. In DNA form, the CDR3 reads TGTGCCAGCAGCCCCCAGTCGGGCTCCTACAATGAGCAGTTCTTC. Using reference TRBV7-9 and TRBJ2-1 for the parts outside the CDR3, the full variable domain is DTGVSQNPRHKITKRGQNVTFRCDPISEHNRLYWYRQTLGQGPEFLTYFQNEAQLEKSRLLSDRFSAERPKGSFSTLEIQRTEQGDSAMYLCASSPQSGSYNEQFFGPGTRLTVL.

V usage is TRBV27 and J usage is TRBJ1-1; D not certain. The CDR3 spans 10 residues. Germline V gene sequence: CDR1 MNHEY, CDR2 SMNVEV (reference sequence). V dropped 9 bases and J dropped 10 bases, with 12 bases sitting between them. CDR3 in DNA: TGTGCCAGAGAGGGAGCACGAGCTTTCTTT. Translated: CAREGARAFF.

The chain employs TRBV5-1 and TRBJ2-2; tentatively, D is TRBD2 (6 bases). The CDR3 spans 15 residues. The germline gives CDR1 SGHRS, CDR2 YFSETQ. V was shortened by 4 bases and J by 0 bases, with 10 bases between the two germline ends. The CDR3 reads CASSPSVPNTGELFF. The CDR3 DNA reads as TGCGCCAGCAGCCCTAGCGTACCGAACACCGGGGAGCTGTTTTTT.

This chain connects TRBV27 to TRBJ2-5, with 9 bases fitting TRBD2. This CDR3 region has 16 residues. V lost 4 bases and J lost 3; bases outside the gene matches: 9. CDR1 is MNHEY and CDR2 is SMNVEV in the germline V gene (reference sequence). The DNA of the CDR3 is TGTGCCAGCAGTTGGGGCCGCGGGAGGGCCGAAGAGACCCAGTACTTC. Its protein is CASSWGRGRAEETQYF.

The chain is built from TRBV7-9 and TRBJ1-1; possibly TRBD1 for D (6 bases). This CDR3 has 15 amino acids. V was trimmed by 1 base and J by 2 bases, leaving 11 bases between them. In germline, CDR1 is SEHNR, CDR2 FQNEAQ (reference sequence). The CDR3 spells CASSLDGRGNTEAFF. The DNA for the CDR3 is TGTGCCAGCAGCTTAGATGGCAGGGGAAACACTGAAGCTTTCTTT.

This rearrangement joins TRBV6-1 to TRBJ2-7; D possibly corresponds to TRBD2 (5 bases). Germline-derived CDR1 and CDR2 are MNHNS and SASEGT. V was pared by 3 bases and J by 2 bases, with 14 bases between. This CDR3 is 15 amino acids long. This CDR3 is CASSDFRGKPYEQYF. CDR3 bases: TGTGCCAGCAGTGATTTTCGGGGTAAGCCCTACGAGCAGTACTTC.

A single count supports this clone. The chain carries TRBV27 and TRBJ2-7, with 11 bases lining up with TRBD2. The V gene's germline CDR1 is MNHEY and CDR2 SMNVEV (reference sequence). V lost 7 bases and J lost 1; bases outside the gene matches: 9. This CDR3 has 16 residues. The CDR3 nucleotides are TGTGCCAGCAAGGGGACTAGCGGTACACCATCCTACGAGCAGTACTTC. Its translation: CASKGTSGTPSYEQYF.

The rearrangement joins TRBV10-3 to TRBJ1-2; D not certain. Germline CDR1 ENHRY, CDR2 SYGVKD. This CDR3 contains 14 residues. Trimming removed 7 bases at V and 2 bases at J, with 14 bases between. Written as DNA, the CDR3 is TGTGCCATCAAGCCCCCGGCGGAGAACTATGGCTACACCTTC. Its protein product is CAIKPPAENYGYTF.

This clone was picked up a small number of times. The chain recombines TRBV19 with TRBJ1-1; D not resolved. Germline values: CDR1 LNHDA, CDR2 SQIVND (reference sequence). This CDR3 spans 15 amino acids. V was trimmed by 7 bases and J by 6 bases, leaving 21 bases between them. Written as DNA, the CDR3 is TGTGCCAGTACTTATCTACGGACGGGATTAGCTGAAGCTTTCTTT. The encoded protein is CASTYLRTGLAEAFF.

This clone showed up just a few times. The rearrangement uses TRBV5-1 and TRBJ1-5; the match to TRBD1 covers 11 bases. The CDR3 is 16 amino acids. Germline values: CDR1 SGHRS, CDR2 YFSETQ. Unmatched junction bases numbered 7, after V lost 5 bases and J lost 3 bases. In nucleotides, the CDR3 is TGCGCCAGCAGACCCGGGACAGGGGGGCTCAATCAGCCCCAGCATTTT. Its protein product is CASRPGTGGLNQPQHF.

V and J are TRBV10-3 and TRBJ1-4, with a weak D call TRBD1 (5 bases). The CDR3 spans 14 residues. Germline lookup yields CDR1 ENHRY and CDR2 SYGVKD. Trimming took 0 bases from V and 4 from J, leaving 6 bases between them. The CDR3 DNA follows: TGTGCCATCAGTGAGTCGACAGATAATGAAAAACTGTTTTTT. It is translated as CAISESTDNEKLFF.

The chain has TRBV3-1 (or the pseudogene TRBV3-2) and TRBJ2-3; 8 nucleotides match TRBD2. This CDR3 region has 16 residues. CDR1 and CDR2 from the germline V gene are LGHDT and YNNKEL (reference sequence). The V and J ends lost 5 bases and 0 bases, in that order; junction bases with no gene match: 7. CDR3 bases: TGTGCCAGCAGCATTCCCGGGACTAGAAGCACAGATACGCAGTATTTT. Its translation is CASSIPGTRSTDTQYF.

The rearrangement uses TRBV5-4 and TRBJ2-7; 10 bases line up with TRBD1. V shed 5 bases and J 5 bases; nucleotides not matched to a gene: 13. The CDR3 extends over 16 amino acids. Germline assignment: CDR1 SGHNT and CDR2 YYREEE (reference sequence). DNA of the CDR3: TGTGCCAGCAGTCCCCGCCCGGGACAGGGGTCGGACGAGCAGTACTTC. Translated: CASSPRPGQGSDEQYF.